This TCR beta chain was sequenced during a study of graft-versus-host responses after intestinal transplantation. Overall study: All recipients were given anti-thymocyte globulin induction, and tacrolimus and steroids were then administered for 2 to 4 years.

The CDR3 contains 12 residues. The V gene's germline CDR1 is SQVTM and CDR2 ANQGSEA. Measured with immunoSEQ multiplex PCR; TCRdb has only the in-frame clones, and not every one. The sample lists roughly 100,000 clones, approximately 93% occurring once. About this clone: Its antigen is as yet unknown. At one end, the junction sequence differs from germline, possibly due to a read error.

J is TRBJ2-7 and V is TRBV29-1; the D call may be TRBD1 or TRBD2 (5 bases each). Sequenced here: unstimulated CD8+ T cells sorted from spleen or lymph node cells, sampled before intestinal transplant. This sequence originates from a human donor who received an intestinal transplant. CDR3 nucleotides: TGCAGCGTCCCGTTGAGGGGTGACGAGCAGTGCTTC. Protein: CSVPLRGDEQCF.